This T cell receptor beta chain was captured in a study of tumor and adjacent non-tumor tissue in lung cancer. TCRbeta libraries were built with three rounds of nested PCR, modified from ARM-PCR. One entry per CDR3 protein results from TCRdb running MiXCR on the multiplex PCR reads. Seen here are over 130,000 distinct CDR3 sequences, 60% to 70% observed once, and the top ten hold about 20%. The CDR3 is 13 amino acids. RNA was extracted from bulk tissue without any cell sorting. About this clonotype: Relative to the germline gene, one junction end is altered; a read error may explain this.

The receptor was derived from a man aged 55 to 70 with small cell lung cancer. This chain links TRBV12-3 or TRBV12-4 with TRBJ2-1; TRBD1 matches at 7 bases. The sequenced sample consisted of lung tumor tissue. CDR3 sequence (DNA): TGTGCCAGCAGTTTAGCGCGTGGGGACAGCCCGATCTTC. Encoded protein: CASSLARGDSPIF.